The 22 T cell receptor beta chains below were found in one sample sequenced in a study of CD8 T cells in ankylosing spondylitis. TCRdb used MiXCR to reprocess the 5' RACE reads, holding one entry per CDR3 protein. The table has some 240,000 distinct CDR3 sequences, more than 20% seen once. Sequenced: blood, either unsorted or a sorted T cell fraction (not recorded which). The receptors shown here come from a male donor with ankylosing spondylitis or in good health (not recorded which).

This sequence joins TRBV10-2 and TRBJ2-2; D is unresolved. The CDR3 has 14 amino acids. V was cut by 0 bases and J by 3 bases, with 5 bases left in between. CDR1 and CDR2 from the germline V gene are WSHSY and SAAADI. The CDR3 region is CASSESWDTGELFF. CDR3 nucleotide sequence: TGCGCCAGCAGTGAGTCCTGGGACACCGGGGAGCTGTTTTTT.

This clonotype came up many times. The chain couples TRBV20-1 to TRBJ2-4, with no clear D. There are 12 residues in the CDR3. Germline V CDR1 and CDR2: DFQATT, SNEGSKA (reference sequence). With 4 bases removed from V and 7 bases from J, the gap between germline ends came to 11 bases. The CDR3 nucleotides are TGCAGTGCTAAACCTAAGGGCAACATTCAGTACTTC. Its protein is CSAKPKGNIQYF.

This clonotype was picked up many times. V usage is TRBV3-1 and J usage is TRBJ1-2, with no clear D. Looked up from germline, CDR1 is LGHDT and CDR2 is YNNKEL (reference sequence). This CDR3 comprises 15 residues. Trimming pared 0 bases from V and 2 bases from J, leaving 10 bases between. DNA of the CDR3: TGTGCCAGCAGCCAAGAGGCCAGACGAAACTATGGCTACACCTTC. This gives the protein CASSQEARRNYGYTF. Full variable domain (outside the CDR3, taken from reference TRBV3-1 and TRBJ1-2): DTAVSQTPKYLVTQMGNDKSIKCEQNLGHDTMYWYKQDSKKFLKIMFSYNNKELIINETVPNRFSPKSPDKAHLNLHINSLELGDSAVYFCASSQEARRNYGYTFGSGTRLTVV.

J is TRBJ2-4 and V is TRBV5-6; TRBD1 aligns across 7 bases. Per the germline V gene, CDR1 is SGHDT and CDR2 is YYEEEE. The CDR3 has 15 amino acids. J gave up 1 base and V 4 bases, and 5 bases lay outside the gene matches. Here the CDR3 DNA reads TGTGCCAGCAGCGCCGGGACAGTTGCCAAAAACATTCAGTACTTC. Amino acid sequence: CASSAGTVAKNIQYF. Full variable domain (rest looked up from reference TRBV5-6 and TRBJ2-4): DAGVTQSPTHLIKTRGQQVTLRCSPKSGHDTVSWYQQALGQGPQFIFQYYEEEERQRGNFPDRFSGHQFPNYSSELNVNALLLGDSALYLCASSAGTVAKNIQYFGAGTRLSVL.

The CDR3 protein is CSAPGTGGAATQYF. CDR3 bases: TGCAGTGCTCCCGGGACAGGGGGGGCCGCGACCCAGTACTTC. V and J are TRBV20-1 and TRBJ2-5, with 11 bases lining up with TRBD1. Germline V gives CDR1 DFQATT, CDR2 SNEGSKA (reference sequence). V was pared by 5 bases and J by 7 bases, with 9 bases of the junction left unmatched. The CDR3 consists of 14 residues.

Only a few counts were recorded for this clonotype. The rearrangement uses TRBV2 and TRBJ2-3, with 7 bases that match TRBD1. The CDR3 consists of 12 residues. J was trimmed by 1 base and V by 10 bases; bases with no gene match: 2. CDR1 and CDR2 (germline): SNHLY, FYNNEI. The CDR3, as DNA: TGTGCCACCGGACAGGGCACAGATACGCAGTATTTT. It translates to CATGQGTDTQYF.

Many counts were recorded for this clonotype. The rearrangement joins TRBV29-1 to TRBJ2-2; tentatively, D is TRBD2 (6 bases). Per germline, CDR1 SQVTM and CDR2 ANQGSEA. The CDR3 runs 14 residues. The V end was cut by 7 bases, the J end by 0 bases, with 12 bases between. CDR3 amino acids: CSAGGATNTGELFF. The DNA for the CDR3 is TGCAGCGCCGGCGGGGCCACGAACACCGGGGAGCTGTTTTTT.

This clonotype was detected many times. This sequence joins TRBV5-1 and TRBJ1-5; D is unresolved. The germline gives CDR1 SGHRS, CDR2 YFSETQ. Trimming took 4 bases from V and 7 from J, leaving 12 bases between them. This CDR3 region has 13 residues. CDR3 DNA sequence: TGCGCCAGCAGCCACCGAGGCGAGCAGCCCCAGCATTTT. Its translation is CASSHRGEQPQHF.

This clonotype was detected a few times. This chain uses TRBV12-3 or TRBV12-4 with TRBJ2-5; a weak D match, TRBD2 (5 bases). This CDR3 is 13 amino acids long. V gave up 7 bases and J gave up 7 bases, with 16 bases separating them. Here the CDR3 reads CASTPTLAGTQYF. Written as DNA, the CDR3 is TGTGCCAGCACCCCGACGCTAGCTGGGACCCAGTACTTC.

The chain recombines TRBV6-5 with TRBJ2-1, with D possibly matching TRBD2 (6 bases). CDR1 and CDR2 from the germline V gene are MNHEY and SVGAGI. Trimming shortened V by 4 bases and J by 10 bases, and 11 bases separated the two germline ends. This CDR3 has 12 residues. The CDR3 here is CASSSPRGEQFF. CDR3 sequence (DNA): TGTGCCAGCAGTTCGCCCCGGGGGGAGCAGTTCTTC.

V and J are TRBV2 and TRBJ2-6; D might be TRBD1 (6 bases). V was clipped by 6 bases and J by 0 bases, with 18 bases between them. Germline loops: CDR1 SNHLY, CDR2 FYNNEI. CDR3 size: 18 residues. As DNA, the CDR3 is TGTGCCAGCAGCTGGACAGCAGAGAAATACTCTGGGGCCAACGTCCTGACTTTC. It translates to CASSWTAEKYSGANVLTF.

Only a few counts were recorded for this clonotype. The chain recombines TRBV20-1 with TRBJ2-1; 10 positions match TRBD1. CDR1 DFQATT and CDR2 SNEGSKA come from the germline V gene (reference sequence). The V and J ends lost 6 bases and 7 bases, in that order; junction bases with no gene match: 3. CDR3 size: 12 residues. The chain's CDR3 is CSAWTGGNEQFF. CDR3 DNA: TGCAGTGCCTGGACAGGGGGAAATGAGCAGTTCTTC.

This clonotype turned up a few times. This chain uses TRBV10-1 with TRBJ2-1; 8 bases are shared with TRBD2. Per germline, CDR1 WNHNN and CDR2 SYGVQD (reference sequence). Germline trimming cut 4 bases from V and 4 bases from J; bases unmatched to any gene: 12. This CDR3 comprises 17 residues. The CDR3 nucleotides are TGCGCCAGCAGTGGTCCCAGCGGGGGCCCCGGTTACAATGAGCAGTTCTTC. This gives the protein CASSGPSGGPGYNEQFF.

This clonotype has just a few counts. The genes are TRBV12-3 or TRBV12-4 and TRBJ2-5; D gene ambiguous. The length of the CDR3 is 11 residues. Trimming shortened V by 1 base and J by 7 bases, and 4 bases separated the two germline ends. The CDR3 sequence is CASSLEMTQYF. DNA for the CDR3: TGTGCCAGCAGTTTAGAGATGACCCAGTACTTC.

The CDR3 loop reads CASSGILGDTQYF. The CDR3 DNA follows: TGCGCCAGCAGCGGAATCCTGGGAGATACGCAGTATTTT. The chain has TRBV5-1 and TRBJ2-3; no firm D call. The V end lost 4 bases, the J end lost 5 bases, and 11 bases lay between the germline ends. This CDR3 has 13 amino acids. Germline values: CDR1 SGHRS, CDR2 YFSETQ.

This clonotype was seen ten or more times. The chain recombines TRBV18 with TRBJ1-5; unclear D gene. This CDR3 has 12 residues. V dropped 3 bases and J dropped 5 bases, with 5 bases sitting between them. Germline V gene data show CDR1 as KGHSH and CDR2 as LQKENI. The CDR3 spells CASSPSDQPQHF. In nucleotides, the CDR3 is TGTGCCAGCTCACCGTCGGATCAGCCCCAGCATTTT.

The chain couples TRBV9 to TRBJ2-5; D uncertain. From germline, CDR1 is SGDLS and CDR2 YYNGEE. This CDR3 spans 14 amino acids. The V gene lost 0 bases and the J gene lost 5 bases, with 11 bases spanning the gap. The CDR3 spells CASSVGPRPETQYF. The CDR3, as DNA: TGTGCCAGCAGCGTAGGACCCCGGCCGGAGACCCAGTACTTC.

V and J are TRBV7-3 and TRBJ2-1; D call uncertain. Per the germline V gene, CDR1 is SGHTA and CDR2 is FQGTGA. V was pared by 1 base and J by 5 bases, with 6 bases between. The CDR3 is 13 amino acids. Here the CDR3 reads CASSLRRNNEQFF. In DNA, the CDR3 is TGTGCCAGCAGCTTAAGGCGGAACAATGAGCAGTTCTTC.

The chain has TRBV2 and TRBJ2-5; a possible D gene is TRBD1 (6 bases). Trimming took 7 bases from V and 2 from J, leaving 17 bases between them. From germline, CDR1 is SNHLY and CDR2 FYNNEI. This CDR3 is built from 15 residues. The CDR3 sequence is CASTPAMGHQETQYF. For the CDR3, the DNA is TGTGCCAGCACGCCCGCCATGGGACATCAAGAGACCCAGTACTTC.

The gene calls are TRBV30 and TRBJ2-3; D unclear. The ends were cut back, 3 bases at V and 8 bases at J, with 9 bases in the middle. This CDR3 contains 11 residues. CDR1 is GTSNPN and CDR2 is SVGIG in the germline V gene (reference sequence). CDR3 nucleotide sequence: TGTGCCTGGAGCCCACTGGGTACGCAGTATTTT. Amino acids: CAWSPLGTQYF.

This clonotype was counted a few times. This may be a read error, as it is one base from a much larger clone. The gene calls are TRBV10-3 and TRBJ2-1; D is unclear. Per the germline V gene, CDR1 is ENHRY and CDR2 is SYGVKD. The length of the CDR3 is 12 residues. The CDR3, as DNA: TGTGTCATCAGTGAGGATCAAAATGAGCAGTTCTTC. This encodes CVISEDQNEQFF.

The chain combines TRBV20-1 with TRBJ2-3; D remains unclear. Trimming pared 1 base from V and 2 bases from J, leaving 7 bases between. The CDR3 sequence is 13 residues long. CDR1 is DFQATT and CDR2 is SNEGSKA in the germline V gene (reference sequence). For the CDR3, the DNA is TGCAGTGCTAGAGTGTCCACCACAGATACGCAGTATTTT. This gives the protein CSARVSTTDTQYF.